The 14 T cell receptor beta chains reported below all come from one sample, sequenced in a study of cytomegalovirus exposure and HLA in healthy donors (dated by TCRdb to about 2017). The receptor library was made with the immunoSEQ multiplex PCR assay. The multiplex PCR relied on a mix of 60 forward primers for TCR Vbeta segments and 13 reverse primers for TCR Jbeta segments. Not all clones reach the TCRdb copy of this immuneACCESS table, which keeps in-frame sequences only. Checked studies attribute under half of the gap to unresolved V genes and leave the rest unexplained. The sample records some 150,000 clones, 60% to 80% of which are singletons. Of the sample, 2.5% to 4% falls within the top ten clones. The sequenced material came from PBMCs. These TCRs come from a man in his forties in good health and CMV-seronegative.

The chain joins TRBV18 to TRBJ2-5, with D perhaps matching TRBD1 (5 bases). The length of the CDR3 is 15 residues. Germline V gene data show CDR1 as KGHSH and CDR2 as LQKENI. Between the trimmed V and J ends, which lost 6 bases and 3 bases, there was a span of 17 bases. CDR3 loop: CASSLLRVGEETQYF. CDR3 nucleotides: TGTGCCAGCTCCCTCCTCAGGGTAGGTGAAGAGACCCAGTACTTC.

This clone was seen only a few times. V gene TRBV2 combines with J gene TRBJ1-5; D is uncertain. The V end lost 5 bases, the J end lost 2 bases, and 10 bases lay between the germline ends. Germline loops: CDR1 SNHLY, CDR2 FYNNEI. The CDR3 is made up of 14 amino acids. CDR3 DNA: TGTGCCAGCAGTTGGCAGGCCCGCAATCAGCCCCAGCATTTT. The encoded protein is CASSWQARNQPQHF. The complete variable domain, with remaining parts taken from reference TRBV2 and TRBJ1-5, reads EPEVTQTPSHQVTQMGQEVILRCVPISNHLYFYWYRQILGQKVEFLVSFYNNEISEKSEIFDDQFSVERPDGSNFTLKIRSTKLEDSAMYFCASSWQARNQPQHFGDGTRLSIL.

CDR3 in amino acids: CASSLRQAPKGSEQYF. CDR3 sequence (DNA): TGTGCCAGCAGCTTAAGACAGGCCCCCAAAGGTTCGGAGCAGTACTTC. The chain links TRBV5-8 to TRBJ2-7; the D gene is possibly TRBD1 (6 bases). CDR3 size: 16 residues. The V end was cut by 2 bases, the J end by 7 bases, with 22 bases between. Germline V gene lookup returns CDR1 SGHTS and CDR2 YDEGEE.

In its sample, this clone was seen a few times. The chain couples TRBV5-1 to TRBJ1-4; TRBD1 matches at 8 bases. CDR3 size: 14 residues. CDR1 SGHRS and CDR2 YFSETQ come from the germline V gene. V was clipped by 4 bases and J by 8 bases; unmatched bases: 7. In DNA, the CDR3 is TGCGCCAGCAGCCCACAGGGGGTGAGCGAAAAACTGTTTTTT. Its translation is CASSPQGVSEKLFF. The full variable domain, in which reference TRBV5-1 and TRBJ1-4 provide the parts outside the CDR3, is KAGVTQTPRYLIKTRGQQVTLSCSPISGHRSVSWYQQTPGQGLQFLFEYFSETQRNKGNFPGRFSGRQFSNSRSEMNVSTLELGDSALYLCASSPQGVSEKLFFGSGTQLSVL.

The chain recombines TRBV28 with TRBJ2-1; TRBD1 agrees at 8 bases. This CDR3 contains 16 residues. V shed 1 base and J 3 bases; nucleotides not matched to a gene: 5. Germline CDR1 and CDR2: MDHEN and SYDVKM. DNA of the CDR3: TGTGCCAGCAGTTTATTCAGGGGGCTGATCTACAATGAGCAGTTCTTC. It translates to CASSLFRGLIYNEQFF.

CDR3 in DNA: TGCGCCAGCAGCCAAGGCACGAGGCTAGCGGGGGGTGTAGAGACCCAGTACTTC. Its translation: CASSQGTRLAGGVETQYF. The chain employs TRBV4-1 and TRBJ2-5; TRBD2 aligns across 11 bases. This CDR3 has 18 amino acids. Germline CDR1 reads MGHRA; CDR2 reads YSYEKL. The ends lost 1 base at V and 4 bases at J; junction bases unmatched: 11.

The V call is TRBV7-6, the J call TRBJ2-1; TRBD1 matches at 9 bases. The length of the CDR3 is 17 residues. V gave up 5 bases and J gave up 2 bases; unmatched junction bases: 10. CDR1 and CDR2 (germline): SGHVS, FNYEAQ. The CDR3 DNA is TGTGCCAGCAGCATACCGACAGGGGGGAATCCCTACAATGAGCAGTTCTTC. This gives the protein CASSIPTGGNPYNEQFF.

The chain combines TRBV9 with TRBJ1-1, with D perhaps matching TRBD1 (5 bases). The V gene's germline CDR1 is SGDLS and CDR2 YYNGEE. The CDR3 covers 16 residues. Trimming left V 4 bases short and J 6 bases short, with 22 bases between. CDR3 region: CASSPPGGGIVAEAFF. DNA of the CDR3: TGTGCCAGCAGCCCCCCCGGGGGGGGAATAGTCGCTGAAGCTTTCTTT. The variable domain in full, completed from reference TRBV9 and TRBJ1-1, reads DSGVTQTPKHLITATGQRVTLRCSPRSGDLSVYWYQQSLDQGLQFLIQYYNGEERAKGNILERFSAQQFPDLHSELNLSSLELGDSALYFCASSPPGGGIVAEAFFGQGTRLTVV.

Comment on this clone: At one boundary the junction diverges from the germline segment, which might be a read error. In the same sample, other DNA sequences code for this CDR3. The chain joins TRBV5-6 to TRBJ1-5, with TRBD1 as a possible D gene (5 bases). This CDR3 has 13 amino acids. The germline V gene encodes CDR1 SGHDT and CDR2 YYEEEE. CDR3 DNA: TGTGCCAGCAGTTTGGGGGGGGGTCAGCCCCAGCATTTT. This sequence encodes CASSLGGGQPQHF.

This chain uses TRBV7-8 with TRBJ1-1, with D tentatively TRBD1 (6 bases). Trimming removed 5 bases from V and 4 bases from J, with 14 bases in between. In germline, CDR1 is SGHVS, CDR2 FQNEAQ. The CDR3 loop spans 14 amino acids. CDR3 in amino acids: CASSPHREFTEAFF. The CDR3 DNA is TGTGCCAGCAGCCCACACAGGGAGTTCACTGAAGCTTTCTTT.

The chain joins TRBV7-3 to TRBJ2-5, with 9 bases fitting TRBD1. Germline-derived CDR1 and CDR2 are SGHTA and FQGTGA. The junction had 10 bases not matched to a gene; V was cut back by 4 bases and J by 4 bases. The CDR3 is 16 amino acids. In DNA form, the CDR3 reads TGTGCCAGCAGCTATGCCAGAGGACAGGGGATAGAGACCCAGTACTTC. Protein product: CASSYARGQGIETQYF.

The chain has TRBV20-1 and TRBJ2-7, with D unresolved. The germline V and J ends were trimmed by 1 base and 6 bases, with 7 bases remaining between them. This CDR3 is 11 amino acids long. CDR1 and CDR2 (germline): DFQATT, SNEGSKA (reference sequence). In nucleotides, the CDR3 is TGCAGTGCTAGAGCAGGAATCGAGCAGTACTTC. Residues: CSARAGIEQYF.

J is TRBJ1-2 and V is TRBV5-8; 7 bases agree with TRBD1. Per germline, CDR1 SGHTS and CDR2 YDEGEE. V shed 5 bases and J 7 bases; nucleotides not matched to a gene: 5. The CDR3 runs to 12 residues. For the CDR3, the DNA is TGTGCCAGCAGGGATAGACAGGGTGGCTACACCTTC. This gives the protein CASRDRQGGYTF.

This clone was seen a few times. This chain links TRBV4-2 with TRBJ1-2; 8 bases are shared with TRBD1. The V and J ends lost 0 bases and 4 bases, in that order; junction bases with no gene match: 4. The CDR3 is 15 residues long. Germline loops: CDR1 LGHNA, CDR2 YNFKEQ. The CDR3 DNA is TGTGCCAGCAGCCAAGATTCAGGGGGCGGCTATGGCTACACCTTC. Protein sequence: CASSQDSGGGYGYTF.